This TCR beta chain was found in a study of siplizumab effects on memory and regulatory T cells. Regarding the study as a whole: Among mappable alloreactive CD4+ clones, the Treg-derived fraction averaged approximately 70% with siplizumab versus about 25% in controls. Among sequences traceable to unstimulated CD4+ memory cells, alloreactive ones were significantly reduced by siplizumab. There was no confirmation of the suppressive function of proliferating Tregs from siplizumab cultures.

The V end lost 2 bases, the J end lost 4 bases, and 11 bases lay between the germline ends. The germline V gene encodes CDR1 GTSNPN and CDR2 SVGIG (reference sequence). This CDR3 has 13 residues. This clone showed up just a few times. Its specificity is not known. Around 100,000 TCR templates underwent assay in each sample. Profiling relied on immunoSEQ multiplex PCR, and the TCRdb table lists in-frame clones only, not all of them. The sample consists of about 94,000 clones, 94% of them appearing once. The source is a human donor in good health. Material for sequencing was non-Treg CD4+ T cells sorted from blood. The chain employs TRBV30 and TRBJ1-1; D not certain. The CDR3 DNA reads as TGTGCCTGGAGTTCTATCATCGGCACTGAAGCTTTCTTT. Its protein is CAWSSIIGTEAFF.